The rows below give T cell receptor beta chains drawn from one sample of a study of blood T cell repertoires in COVID-19. The data were produced by immunoSEQ multiplex PCR, yet TCRdb's version contains in-frame clones alone and is incomplete. The sample consists of about 260,000 clones, more than 70% of them appearing once. Source material: peripheral blood. These TCRs come from a woman between 50 and 59 years old with acute or convalescent COVID-19. The CDR3 runs from the conserved cysteine through the conserved F or W. A D gene is named only where the DNA matches it firmly. Not all rows give a size; the values are once, few, many and, for expanded clones, a class.

v_gene: TRBV6-5
d_gene: TRBD2
j_gene: TRBJ2-7
abundance: .
CDR3nt: TGTGCCAGCAGTCCCTCCGGGACTAGCTACGAGCAGTACTTC
CDR3aa: CASSPSGTSYEQYF

v_gene: TRBV5-1
d_gene: TRBD2
j_gene: TRBJ2-5
abundance: .
CDR3nt: TGCGCCAGCAGCTGGAATCAGCGGGAGGCACTCGGGACCCAGTACTTC
CDR3aa: CASSWNQREALGTQYF

v_gene: TRBV6-2/TRBV6-3
d_gene: TRBD2
j_gene: TRBJ2-1
abundance: .
CDR3nt: TGTGCCAGCAGTGGGCTAGCGGGAGAGAATGAGCAGTTCTTC
CDR3aa: CASSGLAGENEQFF

v_gene: TRBV5-4
d_gene: .
j_gene: TRBJ2-3
abundance: .
CDR3nt: TGTGCCAGCAGCTCATCCAGTGGGACTTTACACACAGATACGCAGTATTTT
CDR3aa: CASSSSSGTLHTDTQYF

v_gene: TRBV23-1
d_gene: TRBD2
j_gene: TRBJ2-1
abundance: .
CDR3nt: TGCGCCAGCAGTCAATCCCAACTAGCGGGGCTCTACAATGAGCAGTTCTTC
CDR3aa: CASSQSQLAGLYNEQFF

v_gene: TRBV28
d_gene: TRBD1
j_gene: TRBJ2-7
abundance: .
CDR3nt: TGTGCCAGCAGTCCACAGGGGATTACCTACGAGCAGTACTTC
CDR3aa: CASSPQGITYEQYF

v_gene: TRBV27
d_gene: .
j_gene: TRBJ1-5
abundance: once
CDR3nt: TGTGCCAACAGTTTCAGGGGAAGCAATCAGCCCCAGCATTTT
CDR3aa: CANSFRGSNQPQHF

v_gene: TRBV24-1
d_gene: .
j_gene: TRBJ1-4
abundance: once
CDR3nt: TGTGCCACCAGTGATTCGGCAGGCGGGGGGGAAAAACTGTTTTTT
CDR3aa: CATSDSAGGGEKLFF

v_gene: TRBV27
d_gene: TRBD2
j_gene: TRBJ2-1
abundance: .
CDR3nt: TGTGCCAGCACCCATCTAGCGGGAGTTTACAATGAGCAGTTCTTC
CDR3aa: CASTHLAGVYNEQFF

v_gene: TRBV28
d_gene: .
j_gene: TRBJ2-7
abundance: .
CDR3nt: TGTGCCAGCAGTTTGTGGGGGGACGGAGCCTACGAGCAGTACTTC
CDR3aa: CASSLWGDGAYEQYF

v_gene: TRBV18
d_gene: .
j_gene: TRBJ2-7
abundance: .
CDR3nt: TGTGCCAGCTCACCACGAAGGGGCAGGTTAGCCTACGAGCAGTACTTC
CDR3aa: CASSPRRGRLAYEQYF

v_gene: TRBV24-1
d_gene: TRBD2
j_gene: TRBJ2-1
abundance: .
CDR3nt: TGTGCCACCAGTGACTGGGGACTAGCGGGACGGTACAATGAGCAGTTCTTC
CDR3aa: CATSDWGLAGRYNEQFF

v_gene: TRBV27
d_gene: .
j_gene: TRBJ1-6
abundance: .
CDR3nt: TGTGCCAGCAGTTTAATGGGACAAAGATGGAATTCACCCCTCCACTTT
CDR3aa: CASSLMGQRWNSPLHF

v_gene: TRBV7-8
d_gene: TRBD1
j_gene: TRBJ2-7
abundance: .
CDR3nt: TGTGCCAGCAGCTTTGGGACAGCATACGAGCAGTACTTC
CDR3aa: CASSFGTAYEQYF

v_gene: TRBV5-6
d_gene: .
j_gene: TRBJ2-1
abundance: once
CDR3nt: TGTGCCAGCAGCTTGGAAGAGGACAGCTCTTACAATGAGCAGTTCTTC
CDR3aa: CASSLEEDSSYNEQFF

v_gene: TRBV28
d_gene: TRBD1
j_gene: TRBJ1-1
abundance: .
CDR3nt: TGTGCCAGCAGCCGAGACATCCGGGACAGGAACACTGAAGCTTTCTTT
CDR3aa: CASSRDIRDRNTEAFF

v_gene: TRBV4-3
d_gene: TRBD1
j_gene: TRBJ1-4
abundance: .
CDR3nt: TGCGCCAGCAGCCGGGACAGAACCTTGAATGAAAAACTGTTTTTT
CDR3aa: CASSRDRTLNEKLFF

v_gene: TRBV5-8
d_gene: .
j_gene: TRBJ1-2
abundance: .
CDR3nt: TGTGCCAGCAGCTTGGGACACAAGGACTATGGCTACACCTTC
CDR3aa: CASSLGHKDYGYTF

v_gene: TRBV24-1
d_gene: .
j_gene: TRBJ2-5
abundance: .
CDR3nt: TGTGCCACCAATGGCGGCCAACAAGAGACCCAGTACTTC
CDR3aa: CATNGGQQETQYF

v_gene: TRBV30
d_gene: .
j_gene: TRBJ1-6
abundance: .
CDR3nt: TGTGCCTGGAGCACCCCGGGGAATTCACCCCTCCACTTT
CDR3aa: CAWSTPGNSPLHF